One and the same sample provided the 23 T cell receptor beta chains below, sequenced in a study of blood T cell repertoires in COVID-19. Profiling relied on immunoSEQ multiplex PCR, and the TCRdb table lists in-frame clones only, not all of them. The sample gives around 190,000 clones, about three quarters of which show up once; roughly 8.7% is in the top ten. The sequenced sample consisted of peripheral blood. These receptors originate from a woman between 45 and 65 years old with active or convalescent COVID-19.

CDR3 loop: CASTVGRTNEKLFF. As DNA, the CDR3 is TGCGCCAGCACTGTGGGGAGAACTAATGAAAAACTGTTTTTT. The genes are TRBV10-1 and TRBJ1-4, with unresolved D. V shed 7 bases and J shed 1 base, with 10 bases lying between them. This CDR3 comprises 14 residues. Germline V CDR1 and CDR2: WNHNN, SYGVQD (reference sequence).

This clone came up a few times. The V gene is TRBV24-1, the J gene TRBJ2-5; tentatively, D is TRBD2 (7 bases). The V gene lost 9 bases and the J gene lost 2 bases, with 15 bases spanning the gap. The germline V gene has CDR1 KGHDR and CDR2 SFDVKD. The CDR3 is 14 amino acids. This CDR3 is CATGTNQGQETQYF. The CDR3 DNA is TGTGCCACCGGGACTAACCAGGGGCAAGAGACCCAGTACTTC.

The rearrangement joins TRBV4-3 to TRBJ2-6; 7 nucleotides match TRBD2. Germline V gene lookup returns CDR1 LGHNA and CDR2 YSLEER. V lost 4 bases and J lost 0; bases outside the gene matches: 0. CDR3 size: 15 residues. The CDR3 nucleotides read TGCGCCAGCAGCCGGACTAGCTCTGGGGCCAACGTCCTGACTTTC. Its protein product is CASSRTSSGANVLTF.

This chain uses TRBV6-6 with TRBJ1-1; 7 bases fit TRBD1. The CDR3 has 16 amino acids. In germline, CDR1 is MNHNY, CDR2 SVGAGI (reference sequence). Trimming removed 0 bases from V and 3 bases from J; junction bases left unmatched: 7. For the CDR3, the DNA is TGTGCCAGCAGTTACTCGACAGGGTGGATTCACACTGAAGCTTTCTTT. Protein: CASSYSTGWIHTEAFF.

CDR3 in DNA: TGTGCCAGCAGTTCCCACCAGGCAACTAATGAAAAACTGTTTTTT. This codes for CASSSHQATNEKLFF. The chain carries TRBV6-2 or TRBV6-3 and TRBJ1-4; no definite D call. This CDR3 has 15 amino acids. CDR1 is MNHEY, CDR2 SVGEGT, per germline. V lost 4 bases, J lost 0 bases, and 9 bases lay in between.

The chain couples TRBV6-6 to TRBJ2-7; 9 nucleotides agree with TRBD1. V shed 6 bases, J shed 1 base, and the junction held 7 bases outside the gene matches. Germline V gives CDR1 MNHNY, CDR2 SVGAGI (reference sequence). There are 15 residues in the CDR3. The CDR3 bases are TGTGCCAGCAGGCGAACCGGGACAGGGTCCTACGAGCAGTACTTC. Its protein is CASRRTGTGSYEQYF.

The V gene is TRBV9, the J gene TRBJ2-3; TRBD2 matches at 14 bases. The CDR3 length is 18 residues. Germline lookup yields CDR1 SGDLS and CDR2 YYNGEE. V was pared by 3 bases and J by 1 base, with 7 bases of the junction left unmatched. DNA of the CDR3: TGTGCCAGCAGCGCGACTAGCGGGGGGGCGGGAGGCACAGATACGCAGTATTTT. Amino acids: CASSATSGGAGGTDTQYF.

The chain links TRBV4-3 to TRBJ2-2, with 14 bases fitting TRBD2. CDR1 is LGHNA, CDR2 YSLEER, per germline. CDR3 length: 17 residues. The junction had 6 bases not matched to a gene; V was cut back by 3 bases and J by 6 bases. CDR3 region: CASSQGLAGDMAGELFF. The CDR3 nucleotides read TGCGCCAGCAGCCAGGGACTAGCGGGAGATATGGCCGGGGAGCTGTTTTTT.

The chain combines TRBV7-2 with TRBJ2-5; the D is unclear. Per germline, CDR1 SGHTA and CDR2 FQGNSA. This CDR3 comprises 14 residues. The V and J ends lost 2 bases and 2 bases respectively, with 9 bases between them. The CDR3 DNA reads TGTGCCAGCAGCTTAACTAACGGACAAGAGACCCAGTACTTC. It yields the protein CASSLTNGQETQYF.

V is TRBV6-2 or TRBV6-3 and J is TRBJ1-4; tentatively, D is TRBD1 (6 bases). V was cut by 4 bases and J by 0 bases, with 9 bases left in between. Germline CDR1 and CDR2: MNHEY and SVGEGT. The CDR3 spans 15 residues. CDR3 in amino acids: CASSFRTATNEKLFF. CDR3 nucleotide sequence: TGTGCCAGCAGTTTTCGGACAGCAACTAATGAAAAACTGTTTTTT.

The rearrangement uses TRBV4-3 and TRBJ2-3, with TRBD1 matching over 7 bases. J gave up 0 bases and V 2 bases, and 5 bases lay outside the gene matches. The CDR3 has 16 residues. Germline loops: CDR1 LGHNA, CDR2 YSLEER. CDR3 residues: CASSQSTGPSTDTQYF. CDR3 nucleotides: TGCGCCAGCAGCCAATCGACAGGGCCTAGCACAGATACGCAGTATTTT.

This sequence joins TRBV5-1 and TRBJ2-7; 7 positions agree with TRBD1. CDR1 and CDR2 (germline): SGHRS, YFSETQ. The CDR3 spans 14 residues. V shed 1 base and J 5 bases; nucleotides not matched to a gene: 6. The CDR3 reads CASSLWRQGDEQYF. CDR3 bases: TGCGCCAGCAGCTTGTGGAGACAGGGAGACGAGCAGTACTTC.

V and J are TRBV4-1 and TRBJ2-3, with D uncertain. This CDR3 has 15 amino acids. The V gene lost 3 bases and the J gene lost 1 base, with 11 bases spanning the gap. In germline, CDR1 is MGHRA, CDR2 YSYEKL. The CDR3 nucleotides read TGCGCCAGCAGCCACATAGAGCTCGGCACAGATACGCAGTATTTT. Its translation is CASSHIELGTDTQYF.

The gene calls are TRBV14 and TRBJ1-1; no clear D. The CDR3 consists of 15 residues. From germline, CDR1 is SGHDN and CDR2 FVKESK. V lost 1 base and J lost 1, with 10 bases in between. The CDR3 here is CASSQARVANTEAFF. The CDR3 DNA reads as TGTGCCAGCAGCCAAGCGCGGGTCGCGAACACTGAAGCTTTCTTT.

J is TRBJ1-2 and V is TRBV6-1; 10 bases match TRBD1. With 1 base clipped from V and 6 bases from J, the junction kept 17 bases outside the gene matches. From germline, CDR1 is MNHNS and CDR2 SASEGT. The CDR3 is 19 residues long. For the CDR3, the DNA is TGTGCCAGCAGTGAAGATTCTGGGGGGTGGGGACAGGGGTATGATGGCTACACCTTC. It yields the protein CASSEDSGGWGQGYDGYTF.

The CDR3 here is CASSFGTGHEKLFF. CDR3 nucleotides: TGTGCCAGCAGTTTTGGGACAGGGCACGAAAAACTGTTTTTT. The chain recombines TRBV28 with TRBJ1-4; 9 bases line up with TRBD1. The V segment lost 3 bases and the J segment 8 bases; nucleotides outside the gene matches: 4. The CDR3 runs to 14 residues. CDR1 and CDR2 from the germline V gene are MDHEN and SYDVKM.

This chain links TRBV11-3 with TRBJ2-4; no firm D call. V was trimmed by 3 bases and J by 0 bases, leaving 9 bases between them. Germline assignment: CDR1 SGHNT and CDR2 YENEEA. The CDR3 has 15 residues. CDR3 sequence (DNA): TGTGCCAGCAGCTTCTTGTCCTTAGCCAAAAACATTCAGTACTTC. It is translated as CASSFLSLAKNIQYF.

V usage is TRBV5-1 and J usage is TRBJ2-1, with 9 nucleotides matching TRBD2. Unmatched junction bases numbered 3, after V lost 0 bases and J lost 5 bases. This CDR3 has 15 amino acids. Germline values: CDR1 SGHRS, CDR2 YFSETQ. The chain's CDR3 is CASSLALAGNNEQFF. CDR3 DNA: TGCGCCAGCAGCTTGGCCCTAGCGGGAAACAATGAGCAGTTCTTC.

On this clone: The sample holds other DNA sequences that translate to the same CDR3. The rearrangement links TRBV19 to TRBJ2-5; TRBD1 is a possible D gene (6 bases). Germline CDR1 LNHDA, CDR2 SQIVND (reference sequence). Trimming stripped 6 bases from V and 2 bases from J, with 10 bases between. This CDR3 has 13 amino acids. The CDR3 loop is CASRVRGQETQYF. CDR3 nucleotides: TGTGCCAGTAGGGTCAGGGGACAAGAGACCCAGTACTTC.

This clone appeared a few times. This CDR3 reads CASSLSPRLAGDPLGYEQYF. The CDR3 nucleotides are TGTGCCAGCAGTTTATCCCCAAGACTAGCGGGAGACCCGCTAGGTTACGAGCAGTACTTC. The chain joins TRBV27 to TRBJ2-7, with 12 positions matching TRBD2. V dropped 0 bases and J dropped 4; count of bases not matched to a gene: 16. This CDR3 spans 20 amino acids. Germline values: CDR1 MNHEY, CDR2 SMNVEV (reference sequence).

This chain connects TRBV7-9 to TRBJ1-4; possibly TRBD1 for D (6 bases). Trimming pared 0 bases from V and 8 bases from J, leaving 13 bases between. The CDR3 is 15 amino acids. Germline-derived CDR1 and CDR2 are SEHNR and FQNEAQ (reference sequence). The CDR3 here is CASSLAGGRDEKLFF. The CDR3 DNA reads TGTGCCAGCAGCTTAGCGGGGGGGCGCGACGAAAAACTGTTTTTT.

This chain's CDR3 is CSARGIRGYNEQFF. DNA for the CDR3: TGCAGTGCTCGTGGGATTAGGGGTTACAATGAGCAGTTCTTC. This rearrangement joins TRBV20-1 to TRBJ2-1; tentatively, D is TRBD1 (5 bases). With 5 bases removed from V and 4 bases from J, the gap between germline ends came to 15 bases. Germline CDR1 is DFQATT and CDR2 is SNEGSKA (reference sequence). The CDR3 has 14 residues.

This clone came up once. The chain couples TRBV7-3 to TRBJ1-6, with a possible D match to TRBD1 (6 bases). The CDR3 has 13 residues. Germline V gene lookup returns CDR1 SGHTA and CDR2 FQGTGA. The V and J ends lost 5 bases and 9 bases respectively, with 11 bases between them. The CDR3 protein is CASSHDRTSPLHF. In DNA, the CDR3 is TGTGCCAGCAGCCATGACAGGACTTCACCCCTCCACTTT.